This entry features one T cell receptor (beta chain) sequence. Its antigen is currently unknown. Clones were sequenced by immunoSEQ multiplex PCR, and TCRdb holds only the in-frame ones, with some missing. The table has 850,000 to 1,200,000 clones, approximately 70% seen once; the top ten hold 1.5%. This entry belongs to a study of shared clonotypes between healthy human individuals. Study results and caveats: The authors expected sequencing depth to affect clonotype sharing among donors.

CDR3 size: 15 residues. With V trimmed by 5 bases and J by 4 bases, 9 bases remained unmatched. The germline V gene has CDR1 SGHVS and CDR2 FQNEAQ. This TCR came from a man younger than 30 in good health. Sequenced input: memory CD4+ T cells sorted from blood. Subset: CD45RA-negative fraction. The chain links TRBV7-8 to TRBJ2-7, with TRBD1 matching over 9 bases. For the CDR3, the DNA is TGTGCCAGCAGCCTCCGACAGGGGGGAGCATACGAGCAGTACTTC. It encodes CASSLRQGGAYEQYF. The full variable domain, with the rest looked up from reference TRBV7-8 and TRBJ2-7, is GAGVSQSPRYKVAKRGQDVALRCDPISGHVSLFWYQQALGQGPEFLTYFQNEAQLDKSGLPSDRFFAERPEGSVSTLKIQRTQQEDSAVYLCASSLRQGGAYEQYFGPGTRLTVT.